The following is a T cell receptor beta chain sequence with its context. These data come from a study of cytomegalovirus exposure and HLA in healthy donors. The assay was immunoSEQ multiplex PCR, and TCRdb's table has in-frame clones only and misses some. The table lists about 110,000 clones, nearly 97% of them singletons. CDR1 SQVTM and CDR2 ANQGSEA come from the germline V gene. The CDR3 runs to 14 residues. Unmatched junction bases numbered 6, after V lost 6 bases and J lost 1 base. The sequenced sample consisted of PBMCs. This sequence joins TRBV29-1 and TRBJ2-3, with 8 nucleotides matching TRBD1. This TCR was sampled from a woman aged 18-30 years in good health and CMV-seronegative. Written as DNA, the CDR3 is TGCAGCGTCGGGACGACAGGGGGCACAGATACGCAGTATTTT. This gives the protein CSVGTTGGTDTQYF.